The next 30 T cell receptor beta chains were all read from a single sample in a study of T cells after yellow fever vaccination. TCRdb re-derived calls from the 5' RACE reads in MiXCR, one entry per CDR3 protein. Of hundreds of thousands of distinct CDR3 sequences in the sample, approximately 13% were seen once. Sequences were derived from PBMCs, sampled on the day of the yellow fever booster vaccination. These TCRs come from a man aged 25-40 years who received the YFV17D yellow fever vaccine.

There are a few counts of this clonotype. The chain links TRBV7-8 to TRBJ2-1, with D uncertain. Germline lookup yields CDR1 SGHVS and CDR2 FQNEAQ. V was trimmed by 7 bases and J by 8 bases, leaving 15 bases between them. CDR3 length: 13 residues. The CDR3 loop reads CASTRLITDEQFF. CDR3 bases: TGTGCCAGCACCCGACTGATCACAGATGAGCAGTTCTTC.

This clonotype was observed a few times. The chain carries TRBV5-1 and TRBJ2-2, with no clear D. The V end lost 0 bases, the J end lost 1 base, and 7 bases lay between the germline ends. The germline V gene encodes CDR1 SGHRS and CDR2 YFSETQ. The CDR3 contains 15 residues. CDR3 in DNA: TGCGCCAGCAGCTTGGTCTTGAAGAACACCGGGGAGCTGTTTTTT. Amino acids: CASSLVLKNTGELFF.

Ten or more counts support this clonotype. The CDR3 loop reads CASSFGTSTDTQYF. The CDR3 coding sequence is TGTGCCAGCAGTTTCGGAACTAGCACAGATACGCAGTATTTT. The chain carries TRBV12-3 or TRBV12-4 and TRBJ2-3; no definite D call. The CDR3 contains 14 residues. Trimming stripped 3 bases from V and 0 bases from J, with 7 bases between.

The DNA of the CDR3 is TGCGCCAGCAGCCCCGGGGGGGAGTACAATGAGCAGTTCTTC. It codes for CASSPGGEYNEQFF. The chain joins TRBV5-1 to TRBJ2-1, with 8 bases matching TRBD2. The CDR3 contains 14 residues. Looked up from germline, CDR1 is SGHRS and CDR2 is YFSETQ. V was pared by 4 bases and J by 4 bases, with 4 bases of the junction left unmatched.

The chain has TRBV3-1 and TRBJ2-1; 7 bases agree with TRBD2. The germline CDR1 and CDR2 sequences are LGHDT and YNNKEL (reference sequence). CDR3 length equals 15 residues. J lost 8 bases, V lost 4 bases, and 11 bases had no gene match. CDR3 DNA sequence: TGTGCCAGCAGCCCAAGAGGACTAGGGTCCCATGAGCAGTTCTTC. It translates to CASSPRGLGSHEQFF.

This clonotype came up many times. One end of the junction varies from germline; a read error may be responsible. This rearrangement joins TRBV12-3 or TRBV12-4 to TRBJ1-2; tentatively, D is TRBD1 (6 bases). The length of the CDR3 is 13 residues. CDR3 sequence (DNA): TGTGCCAGCAGCTTAGGGGGGGACTATGGCTACACCTTC. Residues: CASSLGGDYGYTF.

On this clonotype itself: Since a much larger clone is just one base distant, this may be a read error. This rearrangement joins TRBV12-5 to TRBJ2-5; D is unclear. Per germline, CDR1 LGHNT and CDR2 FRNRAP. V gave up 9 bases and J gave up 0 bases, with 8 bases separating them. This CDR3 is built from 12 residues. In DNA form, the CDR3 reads TGTGCTAGCGCCCCCGACCAAGAGACCCAGTACTTC. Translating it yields CASAPDQETQYF. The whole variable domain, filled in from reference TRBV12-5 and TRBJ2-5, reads DARVTQTPRHKVTEMGQEVTMRCQPILGHNTVFWYRQTMMQGLELLAYFRNRAPLDDSGMPKDRFSAEMPDATLATLKIQPSEPRDSAVYFCASAPDQETQYFGPGTRLLVL.

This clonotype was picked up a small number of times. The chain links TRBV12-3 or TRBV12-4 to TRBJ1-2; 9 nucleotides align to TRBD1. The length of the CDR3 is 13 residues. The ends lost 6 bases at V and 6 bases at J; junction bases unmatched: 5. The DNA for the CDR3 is TGTGCCAGCAGCACACAGGGGGCCGATGGCTACACCTTC. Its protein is CASSTQGADGYTF.

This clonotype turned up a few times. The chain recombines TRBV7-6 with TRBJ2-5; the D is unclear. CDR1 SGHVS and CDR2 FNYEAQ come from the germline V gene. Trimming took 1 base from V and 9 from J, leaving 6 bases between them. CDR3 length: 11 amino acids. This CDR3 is CASSLGTAQYF. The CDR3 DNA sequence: TGTGCCAGCAGCTTAGGGACGGCCCAGTACTTC.

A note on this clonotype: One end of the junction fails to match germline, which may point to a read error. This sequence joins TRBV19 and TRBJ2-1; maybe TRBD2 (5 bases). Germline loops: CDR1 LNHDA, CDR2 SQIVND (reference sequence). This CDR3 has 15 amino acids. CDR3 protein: CASSIDQREFRSQIF. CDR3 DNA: TGTGCCAGTAGTATAGATCAGAGGGAGTTTAGGTCCCAAATCTTC.

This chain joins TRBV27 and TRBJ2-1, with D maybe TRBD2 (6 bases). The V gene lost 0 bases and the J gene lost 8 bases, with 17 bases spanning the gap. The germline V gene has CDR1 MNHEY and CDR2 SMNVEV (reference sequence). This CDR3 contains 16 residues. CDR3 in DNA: TGTGCCAGCAGTTTATCTCGGGGGTTCGCGATCGATGAGCAGTTCTTC. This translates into CASSLSRGFAIDEQFF.

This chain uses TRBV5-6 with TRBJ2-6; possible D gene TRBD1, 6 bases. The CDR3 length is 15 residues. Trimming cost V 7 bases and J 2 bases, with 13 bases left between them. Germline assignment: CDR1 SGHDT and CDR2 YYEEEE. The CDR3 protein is CASGPQGPGANVLTF. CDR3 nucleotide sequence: TGTGCCAGCGGCCCACAGGGACCTGGGGCCAACGTCCTGACTTTC. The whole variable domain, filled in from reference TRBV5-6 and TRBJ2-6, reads DAGVTQSPTHLIKTRGQQVTLRCSPKSGHDTVSWYQQALGQGPQFIFQYYEEEERQRGNFPDRFSGHQFPNYSSELNVNALLLGDSALYLCASGPQGPGANVLTFGAGSRLTVL.

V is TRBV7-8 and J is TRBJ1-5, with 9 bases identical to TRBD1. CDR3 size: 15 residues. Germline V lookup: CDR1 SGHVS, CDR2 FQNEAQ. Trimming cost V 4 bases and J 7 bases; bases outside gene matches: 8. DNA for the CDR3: TGTGCCAGCAGCTCGGACAGGGGAGTCGGGCAGCCCCAGCATTTT. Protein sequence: CASSSDRGVGQPQHF. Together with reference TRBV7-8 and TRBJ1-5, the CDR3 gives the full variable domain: GAGVSQSPRYKVAKRGQDVALRCDPISGHVSLFWYQQALGQGPEFLTYFQNEAQLDKSGLPSDRFFAERPEGSVSTLKIQRTQQEDSAVYLCASSSDRGVGQPQHFGDGTRLSIL.

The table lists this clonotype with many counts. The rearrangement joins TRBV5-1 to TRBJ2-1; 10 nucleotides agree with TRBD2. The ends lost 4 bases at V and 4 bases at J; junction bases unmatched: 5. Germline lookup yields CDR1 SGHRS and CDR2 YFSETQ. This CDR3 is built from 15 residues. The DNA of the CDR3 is TGCGCCAGCAGCCCTGGACTAGCGGTATACAATGAGCAGTTCTTC. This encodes CASSPGLAVYNEQFF.

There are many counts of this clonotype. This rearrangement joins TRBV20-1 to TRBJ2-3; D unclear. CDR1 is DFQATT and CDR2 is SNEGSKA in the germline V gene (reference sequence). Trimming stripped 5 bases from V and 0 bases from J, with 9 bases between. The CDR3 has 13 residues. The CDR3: CSAGSGSTDTQYF. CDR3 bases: TGCAGTGCTGGCAGTGGTAGCACAGATACGCAGTATTTT.

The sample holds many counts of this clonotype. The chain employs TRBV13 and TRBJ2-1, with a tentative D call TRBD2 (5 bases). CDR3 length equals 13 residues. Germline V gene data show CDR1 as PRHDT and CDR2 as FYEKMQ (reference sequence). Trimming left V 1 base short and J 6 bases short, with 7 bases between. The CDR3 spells CASSLDRGNEQFF. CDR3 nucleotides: TGTGCCAGCAGCTTAGATCGGGGCAATGAGCAGTTCTTC. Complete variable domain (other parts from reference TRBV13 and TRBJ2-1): AAGVIQSPRHLIKEKRETATLKCYPIPRHDTVYWYQQGPGQDPQFLISFYEKMQSDKGSIPDRFSAQQFSDYHSELNMSSLELGDSALYFCASSLDRGNEQFFGPGTRLTVL.

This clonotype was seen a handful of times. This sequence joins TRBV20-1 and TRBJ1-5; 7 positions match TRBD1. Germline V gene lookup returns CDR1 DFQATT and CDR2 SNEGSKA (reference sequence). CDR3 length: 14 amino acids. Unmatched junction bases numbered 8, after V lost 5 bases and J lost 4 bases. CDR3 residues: CSAYRQGANQPQHF. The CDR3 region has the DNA TGCAGTGCTTACAGACAGGGCGCAAATCAGCCCCAGCATTTT.

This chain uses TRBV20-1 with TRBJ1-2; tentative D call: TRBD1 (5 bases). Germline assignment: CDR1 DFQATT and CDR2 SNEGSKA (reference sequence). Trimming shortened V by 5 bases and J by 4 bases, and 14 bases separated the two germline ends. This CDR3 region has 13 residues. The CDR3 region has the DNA TGCAGTGCTCCAAAAGCGGGGACCTATGGCTACACCTTC. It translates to CSAPKAGTYGYTF.

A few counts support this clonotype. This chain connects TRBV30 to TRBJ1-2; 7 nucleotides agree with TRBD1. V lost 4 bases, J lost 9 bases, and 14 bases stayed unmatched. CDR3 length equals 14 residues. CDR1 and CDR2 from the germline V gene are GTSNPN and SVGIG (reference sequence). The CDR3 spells CAWIRSSRGSSYTF. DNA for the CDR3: TGTGCCTGGATCCGGAGTTCCAGGGGGAGTAGCTACACCTTC.

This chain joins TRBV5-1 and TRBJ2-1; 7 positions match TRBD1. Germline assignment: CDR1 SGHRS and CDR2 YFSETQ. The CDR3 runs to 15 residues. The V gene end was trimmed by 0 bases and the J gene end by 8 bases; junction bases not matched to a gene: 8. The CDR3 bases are TGCGCCAGCAGCTTGGGGGGGACAGTAGGCGATGAGCAGTTCTTC. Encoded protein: CASSLGGTVGDEQFF.

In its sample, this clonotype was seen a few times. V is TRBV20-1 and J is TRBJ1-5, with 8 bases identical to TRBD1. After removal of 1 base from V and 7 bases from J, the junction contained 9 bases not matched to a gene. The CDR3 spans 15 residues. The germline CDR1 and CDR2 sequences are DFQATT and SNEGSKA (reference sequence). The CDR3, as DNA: TGCAGTGCTAGAGGGACAGGGCCTGAGGAGCAGCCCCAGCATTTT. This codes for CSARGTGPEEQPQHF.

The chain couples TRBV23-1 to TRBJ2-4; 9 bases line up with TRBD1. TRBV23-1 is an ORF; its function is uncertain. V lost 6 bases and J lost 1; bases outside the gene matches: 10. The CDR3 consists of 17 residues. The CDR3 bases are TGCGCCAGCAGCCCCGGACAGGGGAGATTTGCCAAAAACATTCAGTACTTC. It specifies CASSPGQGRFAKNIQYF.

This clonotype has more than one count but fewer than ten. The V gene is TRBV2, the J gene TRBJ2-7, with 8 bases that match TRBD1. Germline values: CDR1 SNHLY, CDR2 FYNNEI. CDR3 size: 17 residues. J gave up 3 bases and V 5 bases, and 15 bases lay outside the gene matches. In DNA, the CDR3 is TGTGCCAGCAGTCGCACTTGGGGGCAGGGGGCTTTCTACGAGCAGTACTTC. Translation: CASSRTWGQGAFYEQYF.

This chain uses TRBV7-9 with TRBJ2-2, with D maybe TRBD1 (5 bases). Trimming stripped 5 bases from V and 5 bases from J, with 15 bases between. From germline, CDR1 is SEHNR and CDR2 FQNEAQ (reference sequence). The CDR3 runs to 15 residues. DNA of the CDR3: TGTGCCAGCAGCACCGCCAGGGTCCTAACCGGGGAGCTGTTTTTT. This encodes CASSTARVLTGELFF.

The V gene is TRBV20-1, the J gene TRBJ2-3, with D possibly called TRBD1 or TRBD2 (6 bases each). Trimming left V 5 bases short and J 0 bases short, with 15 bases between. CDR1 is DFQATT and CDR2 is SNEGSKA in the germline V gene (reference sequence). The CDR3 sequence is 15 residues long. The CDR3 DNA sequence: TGCAGTGCTCCTGGGGGCGGGACTAGCACAGATACGCAGTATTTT. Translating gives CSAPGGGTSTDTQYF.

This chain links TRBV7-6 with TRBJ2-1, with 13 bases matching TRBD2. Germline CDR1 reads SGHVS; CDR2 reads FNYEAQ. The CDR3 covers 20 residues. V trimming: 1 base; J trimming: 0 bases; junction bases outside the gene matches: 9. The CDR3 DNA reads TGTGCCAGCAGCTTAGAGGGGGGGACTAGCGGGATGAGCTCCTACAATGAGCAGTTCTTC. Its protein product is CASSLEGGTSGMSSYNEQFF.

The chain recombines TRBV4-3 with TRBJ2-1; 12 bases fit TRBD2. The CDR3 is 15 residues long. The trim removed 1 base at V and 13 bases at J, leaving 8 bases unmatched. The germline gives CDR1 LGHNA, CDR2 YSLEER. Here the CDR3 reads CASSQANLAGGVQFF. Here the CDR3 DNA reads TGCGCCAGCAGCCAAGCTAACCTAGCGGGAGGGGTACAGTTCTTC.

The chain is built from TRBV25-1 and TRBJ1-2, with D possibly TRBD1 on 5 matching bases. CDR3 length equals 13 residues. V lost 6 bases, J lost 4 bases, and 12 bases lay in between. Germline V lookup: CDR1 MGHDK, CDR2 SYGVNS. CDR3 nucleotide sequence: TGTGCCAGCAGGGGAACAGGACCCTATGGCTACACCTTC. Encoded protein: CASRGTGPYGYTF.

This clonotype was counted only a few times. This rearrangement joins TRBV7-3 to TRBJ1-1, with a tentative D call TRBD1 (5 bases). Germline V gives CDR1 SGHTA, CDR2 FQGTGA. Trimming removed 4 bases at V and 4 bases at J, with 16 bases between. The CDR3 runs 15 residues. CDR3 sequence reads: CASSSWTSEITEAFF. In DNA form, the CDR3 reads TGTGCCAGCAGCTCATGGACATCGGAGATCACTGAAGCTTTCTTT. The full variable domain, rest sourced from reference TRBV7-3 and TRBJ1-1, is GAGVSQTPSNKVTEKGKYVELRCDPISGHTALYWYRQSLGQGPEFLIYFQGTGAADDSGLPNDRFFAVRPEGSVSTLKIQRTERGDSAVYLCASSSWTSEITEAFFGQGTRLTVV.

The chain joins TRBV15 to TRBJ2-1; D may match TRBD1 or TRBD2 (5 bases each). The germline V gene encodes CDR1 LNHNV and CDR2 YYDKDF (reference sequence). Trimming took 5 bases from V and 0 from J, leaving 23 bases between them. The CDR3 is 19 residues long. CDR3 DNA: TGTGCCACCAGCGGGGGAAAGCGATTTGGCGGTATCTCCTACAATGAGCAGTTCTTC. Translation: CATSGGKRFGGISYNEQFF.